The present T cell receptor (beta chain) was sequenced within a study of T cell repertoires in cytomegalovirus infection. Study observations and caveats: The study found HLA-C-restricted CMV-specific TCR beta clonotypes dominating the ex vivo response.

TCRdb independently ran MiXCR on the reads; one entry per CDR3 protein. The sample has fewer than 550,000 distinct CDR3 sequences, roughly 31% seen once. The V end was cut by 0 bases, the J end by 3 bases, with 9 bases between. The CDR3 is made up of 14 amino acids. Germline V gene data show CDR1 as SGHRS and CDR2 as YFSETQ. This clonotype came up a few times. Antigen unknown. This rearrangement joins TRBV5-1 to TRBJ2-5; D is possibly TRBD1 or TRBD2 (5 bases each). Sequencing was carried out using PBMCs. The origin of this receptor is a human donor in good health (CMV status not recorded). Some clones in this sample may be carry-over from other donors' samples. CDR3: CASSLVGGKETQYF. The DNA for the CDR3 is TGCGCCAGCAGCTTGGTTGGGGGTAAAGAGACCCAGTACTTC.